One sample yielded the 32 T cell receptor beta chains listed below, sequenced in a study of T cell responses to AZD1222 COVID-19 vaccine. Generated by immunoSEQ multiplex PCR, the TCRdb table keeps only in-frame clones and is missing some. The sample includes nearly 35,000 clones, around 82% of them seen just once. This specimen consisted of peripheral blood, obtained 28 days after the second AZD1222 dose. Source of these receptors: an adult who received the AZD1222 COVID-19 vaccine.

The chain couples TRBV14 to TRBJ2-1; 8 positions match TRBD2. CDR1 is SGHDN, CDR2 FVKESK, per germline. This CDR3 region has 16 residues. Trimming took 1 base from V and 5 from J; bases not matched to a gene: 7. The CDR3 bases are TGTGCCAGCAGCCAAGGGGCCGGGAGGGCCCACAATGAGCAGTTCTTC. It encodes CASSQGAGRAHNEQFF. The full variable domain, completed using reference TRBV14 and TRBJ2-1, is EAGVTQFPSHSVIEKGQTVTLRCDPISGHDNLYWYRRVMGKEIKFLLHFVKESKQDESGMPNNRFLAERTGGTYSTLKVQPAELEDSGVYFCASSQGAGRAHNEQFFGPGTRLTVL.

With regard to this clone: A clone one base away is much larger, so this may be a read error. The chain is built from TRBV25-1 and TRBJ2-7; a weak D match, TRBD1 (5 bases). V was pared by 6 bases and J by 3 bases, with 6 bases between. The CDR3 is 11 residues long. Germline values: CDR1 MGHDK, CDR2 SYGVNS. CDR3 DNA sequence: TGTGCCAGCAGGGACAACTACGAGCAGTACTTC. Amino acid sequence: CASRDNYEQYF.

The chain combines TRBV25-1 with TRBJ1-1; D might be TRBD1 (6 bases). Trimming shortened V by 1 base and J by 10 bases, and 16 bases separated the two germline ends. Germline V gene sequence: CDR1 MGHDK, CDR2 SYGVNS. The CDR3 contains 14 residues. The CDR3 coding sequence is TGTGCCAGCAGTGAATCGGACAGACTCGGAGGAGCTTTCTTT. Translating it yields CASSESDRLGGAFF.

The chain links TRBV3-1 (or the pseudogene TRBV3-2) to TRBJ2-7, with a tentative D call TRBD1 (6 bases). Deletions cut 4 bases from V and 0 bases from J, with 13 bases between. Germline assignment: CDR1 LGHDT and CDR2 YNNKEL (reference sequence). The CDR3 covers 15 residues. CDR3 DNA sequence: TGTGCCAGCAGCCGTATGACAGGTACCTCCTACGAGCAGTACTTC. Protein product: CASSRMTGTSYEQYF.

The V call is TRBV19, the J call TRBJ1-5, with D perhaps matching TRBD1 (5 bases). This CDR3 has 17 amino acids. Germline CDR1 is LNHDA and CDR2 is SQIVND (reference sequence). V was shortened by 5 bases and J by 5 bases, with 22 bases between the two germline ends. The CDR3 DNA follows: TGTGCCAGTAGTCGACTTAAATTGGGCAGGGAGCATCAGCCCCAGCATTTT. This sequence encodes CASSRLKLGREHQPQHF.

This chain uses TRBV29-1 with TRBJ1-3, with D uncertain. The germline V and J ends were trimmed by 4 bases and 7 bases, with 5 bases remaining between them. CDR1 and CDR2 (germline): SQVTM, ANQGSEA. The CDR3 runs 10 residues. CDR3 region: CSVGRNTIYF. The CDR3 DNA is TGCAGCGTTGGGAGGAACACCATATATTTT.

The chain is built from TRBV18 and TRBJ1-6; D not resolved. There are 13 residues in the CDR3. The germline gives CDR1 KGHSH, CDR2 LQKENI. V lost 2 bases, J lost 4 bases, and 3 bases lay in between. Here the CDR3 reads CASSPRYNSPLHF. The CDR3 DNA follows: TGTGCCAGCTCACCAAGGTATAATTCACCCCTCCACTTT.

The chain has TRBV30 and TRBJ1-1; D not resolved. V was pared by 4 bases and J by 1 base, with 10 bases between. The germline V gene encodes CDR1 GTSNPN and CDR2 SVGIG (reference sequence). This CDR3 is built from 13 residues. The CDR3 region is CAWKGWANTEAFF. CDR3 nucleotides: TGTGCCTGGAAAGGTTGGGCGAACACTGAAGCTTTCTTT.

The genes are TRBV5-6 and TRBJ2-3; D is tentatively TRBD1 or TRBD2 (6 bases each). V lost 4 bases and J lost 3, with 15 bases in between. CDR3 length equals 15 residues. Looked up from germline, CDR1 is SGHDT and CDR2 is YYEEEE. Here the CDR3 DNA reads TGTGCCAGCAGCCCTACCGGGGGCCGGACAGATACGCAGTATTTT. Protein: CASSPTGGRTDTQYF.

This sequence joins TRBV3-1 (or the pseudogene TRBV3-2) and TRBJ1-1; no definite D call. CDR3 size: 16 residues. V was trimmed by 1 base and J by 7 bases, leaving 19 bases between them. Germline V CDR1 and CDR2: LGHDT, YNNKEL (reference sequence). CDR3 DNA sequence: TGTGCCAGCAGCCAAGCCGGACGGCTCAAGGACGGTGAAGCTTTCTTT. Translated, it gives CASSQAGRLKDGEAFF.

This clone was observed once. The chain is built from TRBV6-5 and TRBJ2-1; 12 nucleotides match TRBD2. The length of the CDR3 is 15 residues. Trimming removed 6 bases from V and 2 bases from J; junction bases left unmatched: 2. Germline V gene sequence: CDR1 MNHEY, CDR2 SVGAGI. This chain's CDR3 is CASRRTSGTYNEQFF. In nucleotides, the CDR3 is TGTGCCAGCAGACGGACTAGCGGGACCTACAATGAGCAGTTCTTC.

By sample share, this clone is medium-sized. This chain connects TRBV11-2 to TRBJ2-7, with TRBD1 as a possible D gene (8 bases). The CDR3 has 16 residues. From germline, CDR1 is SGHAT and CDR2 FQNNGV. The V and J ends lost 4 bases and 7 bases respectively, with 23 bases between them. The CDR3: CASSSLRTGREGEQYV. DNA of the CDR3: TGTGCCAGCAGCTCCCTCAGGACAGGGAGGGAGGGGGAGCAGTACGTC.

This clone was picked up a small number of times. The chain recombines TRBV6-5 with TRBJ2-7; 10 bases fit TRBD2. V lost 10 bases to trimming and J lost 3 bases; unmatched junction nucleotides: 6. Germline loops: CDR1 MNHEY, CDR2 SVGAGI. CDR3 length: 13 residues. The CDR3 DNA sequence: TGTGCCACCGGACTAGCGGACAACTACGAGCAGTACGTC. This encodes CATGLADNYEQYV.

The chain employs TRBV6-5 and TRBJ1-3; D possibly corresponds to TRBD1 (5 bases). The germline V gene encodes CDR1 MNHEY and CDR2 SVGAGI. This CDR3 comprises 14 residues. With 5 bases removed from V and 3 bases from J, the gap between germline ends came to 11 bases. The CDR3 bases are TGTGCCAGCAGTAACAGGCCGGGTGGAAACACCATATATTTT. Protein: CASSNRPGGNTIYF.

V is TRBV6-5 and J is TRBJ1-5; D gene ambiguous. The germline V gene encodes CDR1 MNHEY and CDR2 SVGAGI. The V gene lost 6 bases and the J gene lost 4 bases, with 10 bases spanning the gap. The CDR3 loop spans 13 amino acids. The DNA of the CDR3 is TGTGCCAGCAGATGGGAAGGGAATCAGCCCCAGCATTTT. Translated: CASRWEGNQPQHF.

The V gene is TRBV24-1, the J gene TRBJ2-5; 9 bases match TRBD1. The CDR3 covers 16 residues. V shed 3 bases and J 0 bases; nucleotides not matched to a gene: 4. Germline values: CDR1 KGHDR, CDR2 SFDVKD. For the CDR3, the DNA is TGTGCCACCAGTGATACCGGGACAGGGTACCAAGAGACCCAGTACTTC. Translating it yields CATSDTGTGYQETQYF.

V and J are TRBV6-2 or TRBV6-3 and TRBJ1-3; TRBD1 matches 7 bases. The CDR3 consists of 18 residues. V trimming: 2 bases; J trimming: 3 bases; junction bases outside the gene matches: 13. Germline CDR1 MNHEY, CDR2 SVGEGT. This CDR3 reads CASSYTPGQVENGNTIYF. As DNA, the CDR3 is TGTGCCAGCAGTTACACTCCCGGACAGGTGGAAAATGGAAACACCATATATTTT.

This clone was counted a single time. The chain uses TRBV18 and TRBJ1-5; unclear D gene. From germline, CDR1 is KGHSH and CDR2 LQKENI. The CDR3 spans 14 residues. The germline V and J ends were trimmed by 6 bases and 3 bases, with 12 bases remaining between them. The CDR3 DNA is TGTGCCAGCTCCCCCGGGCCCGTCAATCAGCCCCAGCATTTT. It yields the protein CASSPGPVNQPQHF.

This clone turned up a few times. The CDR3, as DNA: TGTGCCAGCAGCCAGACGGGACAGAACTACGAGCAGTACTTC. This translates into CASSQTGQNYEQYF. The rearrangement uses TRBV7-9 and TRBJ2-7; TRBD1 agrees at 7 bases. There are 14 residues in the CDR3. V was pared by 5 bases and J by 3 bases, with 7 bases of the junction left unmatched. Germline V lookup: CDR1 SEHNR, CDR2 FQNEAQ (reference sequence).

V usage is TRBV7-2 and J usage is TRBJ2-5; D is possibly TRBD2 (5 bases). The V gene's germline CDR1 is SGHTA and CDR2 FQGNSA. V lost 3 bases and J lost 7, with 15 bases in between. The CDR3 runs 14 residues. In DNA form, the CDR3 reads TGTGCCAGCAGCTTCGGCCCGGACTCGGGGACCCAGTACTTC. It encodes CASSFGPDSGTQYF.

The chain is built from TRBV14 and TRBJ2-3, with 7 bases matching TRBD2. Losses at the gene ends were 4 bases for V and 4 bases for J; bases not matched to a gene: 8. The CDR3 runs to 15 residues. In germline, CDR1 is SGHDN, CDR2 FVKESK. The CDR3, as DNA: TGTGCCAGCAGCCCATTTAGGGAGGGCCCAGATACGCAGTATTTT. Translation: CASSPFREGPDTQYF.

The J gene is TRBJ2-1, the V gene TRBV28, with 7 bases aligning to TRBD1. The CDR3 sequence is 14 residues long. V shed 5 bases and J 0 bases; nucleotides not matched to a gene: 1. CDR1 and CDR2 (germline): MDHEN, SYDVKM. The DNA for the CDR3 is TGTGCCAGCAGTCCAGGGGGCTCCTACAATGAGCAGTTCTTC. Protein product: CASSPGGSYNEQFF. Full variable domain (outside the CDR3, taken from reference TRBV28 and TRBJ2-1): DVKVTQSSRYLVKRTGEKVFLECVQDMDHENMFWYRQDPGLGLRLIYFSYDVKMKEKGDIPEGYSVSREKKERFSLILESASTNQTSMYLCASSPGGSYNEQFFGPGTRLTVL.

CDR3 sequence (DNA): TGCAGCGTTCACAAACCGGGTATGGTCGGCTACACCTTC. Its translation is CSVHKPGMVGYTF. This chain links TRBV29-1 with TRBJ1-2; D is ambiguous. V gave up 5 bases and J gave up 8 bases, with 18 bases separating them. This CDR3 has 13 amino acids. CDR1 is SQVTM and CDR2 is ANQGSEA in the germline V gene.

There are a few counts of this clone. This rearrangement joins TRBV24-1 to TRBJ2-5; D is unresolved. Germline V gene sequence: CDR1 KGHDR, CDR2 SFDVKD. CDR3 length: 15 residues. Trimming took 1 base from V and 3 from J, leaving 11 bases between them. Here the CDR3 DNA reads TGTGCCACCAGTGATTTAGGGCGGAACAAAGAGACCCAGTACTTC. It encodes CATSDLGRNKETQYF.

This chain connects TRBV7-9 to TRBJ1-2, with 7 bases lining up with TRBD1. CDR1 and CDR2 from the germline V gene are SEHNR and FQNEAQ (reference sequence). Losses at the gene ends were 5 bases for V and 3 bases for J; bases not matched to a gene: 3. This CDR3 region has 13 residues. This CDR3 is CASSPQGYYGYTF. CDR3 DNA sequence: TGTGCCAGCAGCCCACAGGGGTACTATGGCTACACCTTC.

V and J are TRBV11-2 and TRBJ2-7, with TRBD1 matching over 9 bases. V was clipped by 5 bases and J by 6 bases; unmatched bases: 11. This CDR3 comprises 15 residues. The germline V gene encodes CDR1 SGHAT and CDR2 FQNNGV. This CDR3 reads CASSTTGGGLGEQYF. DNA for the CDR3: TGTGCCAGCAGCACGACAGGGGGTGGTCTCGGCGAGCAGTACTTC.

The chain joins TRBV19 to TRBJ1-1, with 11 bases aligning to TRBD1. Germline V lookup: CDR1 LNHDA, CDR2 SQIVND (reference sequence). CDR3 length: 13 residues. The trim removed 7 bases at V and 5 bases at J, leaving 3 bases unmatched. The CDR3 protein is CASKGTGGTEAFF. The CDR3 bases are TGTGCCAGTAAGGGGACAGGGGGGACTGAAGCTTTCTTT.

The V call is TRBV7-2, the J call TRBJ1-1, with D unresolved. The CDR3 runs 13 residues. Trimming took off 2 bases at V and 0 bases at J, with 4 bases between the two ends. The germline gives CDR1 SGHTA, CDR2 FQGNSA. The chain's CDR3 is CASSLSLNTEAFF. CDR3 DNA sequence: TGTGCCAGCAGCTTATCACTGAACACTGAAGCTTTCTTT. Full variable domain (missing parts from reference TRBV7-2 and TRBJ1-1): GAGVSQSPSNKVTEKGKDVELRCDPISGHTALYWYRQSLGQGLEFLIYFQGNSAPDKSGLPSDRFSAERTGGSVSTLTIQRTQQEDSAVYLCASSLSLNTEAFFGQGTRLTVV.

In its sample, this clone was seen a few times. This rearrangement joins TRBV9 to TRBJ2-3; D may match TRBD1 or TRBD2 (5 bases each). Germline CDR1 reads SGDLS; CDR2 reads YYNGEE. CDR3 length: 15 residues. The V end was cut by 0 bases, the J end by 3 bases, with 11 bases between. CDR3 in DNA: TGTGCCAGCAGCGTAGCTGGGGACCGAACAGATACGCAGTATTTT. Encoded protein: CASSVAGDRTDTQYF.

The V gene is TRBV10-2, the J gene TRBJ1-1, with D tentatively TRBD1 (5 bases). Trimming shortened V by 4 bases and J by 1 base, and 13 bases separated the two germline ends. The germline gives CDR1 WSHSY, CDR2 SAAADI. CDR3 length: 15 residues. The CDR3 reads CASSVQGNTNTEAFF. The DNA for the CDR3 is TGCGCCAGCAGTGTCCAGGGCAACACGAACACTGAAGCTTTCTTT.

This chain joins TRBV12-3 or TRBV12-4 and TRBJ1-1; D unclear. V gave up 7 bases and J gave up 0 bases, with 9 bases separating them. CDR3 length equals 13 residues. CDR3 region: CASKGNMNTEAFF. In nucleotides, the CDR3 is TGTGCCAGCAAAGGAAACATGAACACTGAAGCTTTCTTT.

The V and J genes are TRBV19 and TRBJ2-5, with 7 bases matching TRBD1. Trimming took 5 bases from V and 4 from J; bases not matched to a gene: 13. CDR1 and CDR2 from the germline V gene are LNHDA and SQIVND (reference sequence). This CDR3 comprises 16 residues. As DNA, the CDR3 is TGTGCCAGTAGTCCAAACCGACAGGGCCCTGGAGAGACCCAGTACTTC. Its protein product is CASSPNRQGPGETQYF.